The 3 T cell receptor beta chains below come from one sample, sequenced in a study of blood T cell repertoires in COVID-19. Some clones are missing from TCRdb's copy, which holds only in-frame ones; the method was immunoSEQ multiplex PCR. This table has some 250,000 clones, approximately 87% appearing once. The sample taken for sequencing was peripheral blood. All receptors come from a woman aged 25 to 39 with COVID-19, enrolled during active disease.

The rearrangement joins TRBV5-1 to TRBJ2-1, with 7 bases identical to TRBD2. V was pared by 4 bases and J by 8 bases, with 9 bases of the junction left unmatched. The CDR3 runs to 14 residues. Looked up from germline, CDR1 is SGHRS and CDR2 is YFSETQ. In nucleotides, the CDR3 is TGCGCCAGCAGCGGCTCTGTGGGAGGGGATGAGCAGTTCTTC. The encoded protein is CASSGSVGGDEQFF.

The chain combines TRBV11-2 with TRBJ2-7, with unresolved D. Deletions cut 3 bases from V and 0 bases from J, with 9 bases between. This CDR3 contains 14 residues. Germline V gene lookup returns CDR1 SGHAT and CDR2 FQNNGV. The CDR3: CASSFSTPSYEQYF. The CDR3, as DNA: TGTGCCAGCAGCTTTTCCACACCCTCCTACGAGCAGTACTTC.

The chain couples TRBV27 to TRBJ1-2, with D possibly matching TRBD1 (6 bases). CDR3 length: 12 amino acids. CDR1 is MNHEY, CDR2 SMNVEV, per germline (reference sequence). V was shortened by 6 bases and J by 7 bases, with 12 bases between the two germline ends. In DNA form, the CDR3 reads TGTGCCAGCAGGGGGGGGCCTTTTGGCTACACCTTC. It translates to CASRGGPFGYTF.